Reported below is one T cell receptor (beta chain). What it recognizes is unknown. Assay: immunoSEQ multiplex PCR; the TCRdb copy retains only in-frame clones and omits some. The repertoire holds more than 400,000 clones, with roughly 95% as singletons. The study separated CD4+ cells into CD45RA+ naive and CD45RA-negative memory subsets. The CDR3 runs 17 residues. Trimming at V came to 0 bases and at J to 0 bases, leaving 5 bases not matched to a gene. Germline V gene sequence: CDR1 WSHSY, CDR2 SAAADI. The sample is drawn from a study of shared clonotypes between healthy human individuals. Study-wide results and caveats: It was only blood that was sampled, and tissue repertoires likely differ. In contrast to clonotypes shared by all four donors, non-shared clonotypes had lower generation probabilities.

The sample comprised naive CD4+ T cells sorted from blood. Subset of the sample: CD45RA+ positively selected. The J gene is TRBJ2-1, the V gene TRBV10-2; 7 bases agree with TRBD2. This receptor was taken from a woman aged 25 to 39 in good health. DNA of the CDR3: TGCGCCAGCAGTGAGTCTTGGGGCGGGAGCTCCTACAATGAGCAGTTCTTC. This gives the protein CASSESWGGSSYNEQFF.